This TCR beta chain comes out of a study of blood T cell repertoires in COVID-19. Across the study: COVID-19 samples, acute and convalescent, were from the United States, Italy and Spain.

The CDR3 runs 14 residues. Per germline, CDR1 SGHTA and CDR2 FQGNSA. V was clipped by 5 bases and J by 0 bases; unmatched bases: 3. The authors' processing: How many nucleated cells were present was estimated from reference gene primer amplification. Method: immunoSEQ multiplex PCR; TCRdb's copy keeps in-frame clones and lacks some. The DNA gave D and trimming, while V, J and clone size come from that table. The profile shows about 23,000 clones, approximately 92% of them singletons. The sequence derives from a human donor in a cohort sampled during active COVID-19. Sequences were obtained from peripheral blood. This rearrangement joins TRBV7-2 to TRBJ1-2; TRBD1 agrees at 7 bases. The CDR3 spells CASSRDSSNYGYTF. The CDR3 DNA reads as TGTGCCAGCAGCCGGGACAGTTCTAACTATGGCTACACCTTC.